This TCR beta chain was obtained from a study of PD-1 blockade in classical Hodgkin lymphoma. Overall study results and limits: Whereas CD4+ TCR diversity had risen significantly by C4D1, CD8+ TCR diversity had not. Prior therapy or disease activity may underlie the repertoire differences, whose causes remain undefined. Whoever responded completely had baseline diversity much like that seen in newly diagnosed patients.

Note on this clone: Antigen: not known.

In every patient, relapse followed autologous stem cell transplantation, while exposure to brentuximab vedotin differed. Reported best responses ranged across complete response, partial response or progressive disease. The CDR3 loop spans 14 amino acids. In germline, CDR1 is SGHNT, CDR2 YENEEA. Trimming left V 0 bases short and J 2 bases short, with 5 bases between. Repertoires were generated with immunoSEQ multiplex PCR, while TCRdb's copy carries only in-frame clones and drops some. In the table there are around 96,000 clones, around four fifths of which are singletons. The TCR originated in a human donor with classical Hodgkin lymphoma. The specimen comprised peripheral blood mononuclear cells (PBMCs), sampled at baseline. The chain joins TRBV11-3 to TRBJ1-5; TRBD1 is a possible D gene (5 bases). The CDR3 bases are TGTGCCAGCAGCTTAGACAGGGGCAATCAGCCCCAGCATTTT. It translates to CASSLDRGNQPQHF.